This T cell receptor beta chain was documented in a study of blood T cell repertoires in COVID-19. On the study more broadly: From T cells, B-cell-depleted T cells, or PBMCs came the material, which was cDNA or gDNA.

In the original workflow: By means of reference gene primer amplification, nucleated cell counts were estimated. Here immunoSEQ multiplex PCR was the method, and the copy in TCRdb shows in-frame clones only, minus some. V and J calls and clone size are those listed in that table; D and trimming were worked out from the DNA. The data contain over 45,000 clones, almost 90% of them singletons. The sample was peripheral blood. This TCR was sampled from a man in his 60s with active COVID-19.

In nucleotides, the CDR3 is TGCGCCAGCAGCCCCCGGAGCGGAAACACCATATATTTT. This codes for CASSPRSGNTIYF. The chain recombines TRBV5-1 with TRBJ1-3; D gene uncertain. V shed 4 bases and J shed 4 bases, with 9 bases lying between them. Germline CDR1 is SGHRS and CDR2 is YFSETQ. There are 13 residues in the CDR3.